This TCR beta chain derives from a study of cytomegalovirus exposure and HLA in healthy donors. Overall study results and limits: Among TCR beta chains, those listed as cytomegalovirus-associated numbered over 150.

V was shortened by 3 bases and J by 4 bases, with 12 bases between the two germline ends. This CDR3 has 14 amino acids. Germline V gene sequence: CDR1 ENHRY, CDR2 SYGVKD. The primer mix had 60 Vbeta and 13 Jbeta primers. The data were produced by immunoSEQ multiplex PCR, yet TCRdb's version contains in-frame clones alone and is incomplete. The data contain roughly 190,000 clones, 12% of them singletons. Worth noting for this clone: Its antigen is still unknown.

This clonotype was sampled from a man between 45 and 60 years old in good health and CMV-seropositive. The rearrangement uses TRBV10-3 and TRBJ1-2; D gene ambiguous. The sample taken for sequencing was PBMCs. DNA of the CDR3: TGTGCCATCAGTGAACGGCAGGCGCTCTATGGCTACACCTTC. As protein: CAISERQALYGYTF.